This TCR beta chain originates from a study of cytomegalovirus exposure and HLA in healthy donors. Notes on the study in general: Indistinguishability led to the exclusion of some V segments, TRBV6-2 and TRBV6-3 included.

Germline lookup yields CDR1 SGHTS and CDR2 YDEGEE. J was trimmed by 8 bases and V by 0 bases; bases with no gene match: 6. CDR3 size: 15 residues. PCR used 60 Vbeta primers and 13 Jbeta primers. Assay used: immunoSEQ multiplex PCR; TCRdb lists only in-frame clones, some missing. The profile shows around 120,000 clones, around a tenth of them singletons. This clone turned up a few times. What it binds is unknown. The TCR originated in a young man in good health and CMV-seronegative. The sequenced material came from PBMCs. The chain links TRBV5-8 to TRBJ2-1; TRBD1 aligns across 9 bases. The CDR3 DNA is TGTGCCAGCAGCTTGGTACAGGGGGCCTTGGATGAGCAGTTCTTC. It specifies CASSLVQGALDEQFF.